The clone carrying this TCR beta chain came up a few times. The data are from a study of blood T cells in healthy people across ages. For the second PCR, which ran for about 7 to 11 cycles, a sample-barcoded 5' primer and a J-beta primer mix were used. TCRdb re-called the 5' RACE reads through MiXCR, storing one row per CDR3 protein. The sample yields over 700,000 distinct CDR3 sequences, approximately 25% seen once. The CDR3 totals 13 residues. Trimming cost V 4 bases and J 10 bases, with 11 bases left between them. In germline, CDR1 is SGHTA, CDR2 FQGNSA. The data were also submitted as part of a second study, on T cells of mothers and their children. That source reports: Reads recorded for TCR beta CDR3 numbered over 9.5 million per mother and some 3.3 million per child.

The receptor was derived from a boy between 5 and 17 years old in good health. The genes are TRBV7-2 and TRBJ1-6; no definite D call. The sequencing input was blood. CDR3 in amino acids: CASSSQLGSPLHF. CDR3 DNA: TGTGCCAGCAGCTCCCAGTTGGGATCACCCCTCCACTTT.